This T cell receptor beta chain emerged from a study of shared clonotypes between healthy human individuals. Only Caucasian adults living in Nashville, Tennessee served as donors. Deep was the level used in running the assay. Sequencing used immunoSEQ multiplex PCR; TCRdb keeps in-frame clones, though not all of them. The table has 2 million to 2.5 million clones, roughly 92% seen once. V was shortened by 2 bases and J by 2 bases, with 12 bases between the two germline ends. Germline CDR1 and CDR2: MGHRA and YSYEKL. The CDR3 spans 15 residues. This receptor was obtained from a man aged 18 to 35 in good health. Some clones in this sample may be carry-over from other donors' samples. The chain uses TRBV4-1 and TRBJ1-1; D gene ambiguous. The sample was naive CD4+ T cells from PBMCs. Subset noted: CD45RA+ positively selected. The CDR3 DNA reads as TGCGCCAGCAGCCAATGGTCGATTAGTAACACTGAAGCTTTCTTT. Its translation: CASSQWSISNTEAFF.